This record looks at one T cell receptor beta chain sequence and its context. The sample comes from a study of blood T cell repertoires in COVID-19. On the study more broadly: Acute and convalescent COVID-19 specimens originated in the United States, Italy and Spain. In each case, the material was cDNA or gDNA derived from T cells, B-cell-depleted T cells, or PBMCs.

In the source study's methods: Reference gene primers were amplified, and this amplification served to estimate nucleated cell counts. Libraries were prepared by immunoSEQ multiplex PCR; TCRdb keeps only in-frame clonotypes and omits some of them. V, J and clone size are those of that table, while D and trimming were read from the DNA. Altogether about 48,000 clones are present, over 75% being singletons, with the ten largest covering less than 6.5%. The receptor comes from a woman aged 55-69 years with acute or convalescent COVID-19. The material sequenced was peripheral blood.

The CDR3 nucleotides read TGTGCCAGCAGCCAAGATTCGCTAGCGGGGGGCAGAGTACGCGAGCAGTACTTC. Translating gives CASSQDSLAGGRVREQYF. This rearrangement joins TRBV4-2 to TRBJ2-7; 11 bases are a match to TRBD2. This CDR3 spans 18 amino acids. The germline V gene has CDR1 LGHNA and CDR2 YNFKEQ. Trimming removed 0 bases from V and 6 bases from J; junction bases left unmatched: 13.